This T cell receptor beta chain was captured by sequencing in a study of CD4 T cells in relation to SARS-CoV-2 and coronaviruses. Trimming stripped 6 bases from V and 3 bases from J, with 13 bases between. The V gene's germline CDR1 is SGHRS and CDR2 YFSETQ. This CDR3 is 13 amino acids long. A remark on this clone: Its cognate antigen is unknown.

CD4+ T cells from unexposed donors were obtained before the COVID-19 pandemic (2011-2018). The cells were cultured for less than twelve days before CD4+ T cells were isolated. Unexposed-donor CD4+ T cells were probed with SARS-CoV-2 S/N and four cold-coronavirus spikes, cells permitting. Each well had 1.5 million to 2.5 million PBMCs in approximately 5.2% human AB serum with IL-2. Half the medium was replaced with IL-2 medium on days 3 and 7. Sequencing was performed with immunoSEQ multiplex PCR; in TCRdb, only in-frame clones are kept and a portion is missing. The profile covers about 17,000 clones, with around three quarters appearing a single time and 25% to 35% taken by the ten largest.

Sequencing was performed on CD4+ T cells from PBMCs, cultured in vitro. The clonotype comes from a human donor in good health. This chain links TRBV5-1 with TRBJ2-7, with D possibly TRBD1 on 6 matching bases. Here the CDR3 reads CASTLDRDYEQYF. The CDR3 coding sequence is TGCGCCAGCACTCTGGACAGAGACTACGAGCAGTACTTC.